This T cell receptor (beta chain) derives from a study of blood T cell repertoires in COVID-19. Study details: Researchers got acute and convalescent COVID-19 samples from the United States, Italy and Spain. T cells, B-cell-depleted T cells, or PBMCs provided the cDNA or gDNA that served as material.

The CDR3 is made up of 13 amino acids. Germline loops: CDR1 ENHRY, CDR2 SYGVKD. J lost 5 bases, V lost 2 bases, and 2 bases had no gene match. Study processing details: Nucleated cell number was recorded as an estimate derived from reference gene primer amplification. Profiled with immunoSEQ multiplex PCR; TCRdb holds only in-frame clones, not every one. V, J and clone size were drawn from that table, and D and trimming were deduced from the DNA. The data show 84,000 or so clones, 75% to 85% seen once. The sequencing sample was made of peripheral blood. The chain links TRBV10-3 to TRBJ2-5; 7 bases align to TRBD2. The clonotype originates from a human donor in a cohort sampled during active COVID-19. CDR3 bases: TGTGCCATCAGTGAGGGGACTATGGAGACCCAGTACTTC. Protein: CAISEGTMETQYF.